Included here is one T cell receptor beta chain sequence, with context. Its antigen is currently unknown. The primer mix had 60 Vbeta and 13 Jbeta primers. Profiled with immunoSEQ multiplex PCR; TCRdb holds only in-frame clones, not every one. The table has about 120,000 clones, about three quarters seen once. The sample originates from a study of cytomegalovirus exposure and HLA in healthy donors. Overall study results and limits: Around 160 TCR beta chains were listed as cytomegalovirus-associated. In most subjects, TCR beta sequences reportedly gave accurate predictions of HLA-A and HLA-B alleles. Later work found most CMV-associated TCR beta chains apparently HLA-restricted. A prior analysis recorded that most TCR beta V segments were productive about 90% or about 30% of the time.

The ends lost 5 bases at V and 1 base at J; junction bases unmatched: 4. In germline, CDR1 is SEHNR, CDR2 FQNEAQ (reference sequence). The CDR3 extends over 15 amino acids. The source is a woman aged 35 to 49 in good health and CMV-seropositive. The V and J genes are TRBV7-9 and TRBJ2-3; 9 nucleotides line up with TRBD1. The source material was PBMCs. In nucleotides, the CDR3 is TGTGCCAGCAGCCCCCGGGACAGGGGCACAGATACGCAGTATTTT. This codes for CASSPRDRGTDTQYF.